Listed here are 5 T cell receptor beta chains from one sample, sequenced in a study of Ad26.COV2.S vaccination and SARS-CoV-2 variants. Sequencing used immunoSEQ multiplex PCR; TCRdb keeps in-frame clones, though not all of them. The sample carries around 350,000 clones, about 91% recorded once. Material: peripheral blood, obtained after recovery from COVID-19. The receptors stem from a human donor who had recovered from COVID-19.

This sequence joins TRBV5-1 and TRBJ1-1; D gene unclear. The CDR3 is 14 amino acids. Trimming shortened V by 2 bases and J by 2 bases, and 10 bases separated the two germline ends. Germline V gives CDR1 SGHRS, CDR2 YFSETQ. The CDR3 DNA is TGCGCCAGCAGCTTTTCCGGGTTAAACACTGAAGCTTTCTTT. Protein product: CASSFSGLNTEAFF.

The CDR3 region has the DNA TGTGCCAGCAGCTTAACCCCCAGCTCCTACAATGAGCAGTTCTTC. Translation gives CASSLTPSSYNEQFF. The V and J genes are TRBV7-9 and TRBJ2-1; D is unresolved. The CDR3 consists of 15 residues. Germline values: CDR1 SEHNR, CDR2 FQNEAQ (reference sequence). Between the trimmed V and J ends, which lost 2 bases and 0 bases, there was a span of 8 bases.

The chain employs TRBV5-6 and TRBJ1-2; D is unresolved. Trimming shortened V by 4 bases and J by 4 bases, and 14 bases separated the two germline ends. The CDR3 spans 14 residues. Looked up from germline, CDR1 is SGHDT and CDR2 is YYEEEE. Written as DNA, the CDR3 is TGTGCCAGCAGCCTGTCGACGACTATCTATGGCTACACCTTC. This encodes CASSLSTTIYGYTF.

The chain recombines TRBV2 with TRBJ1-1, with D maybe TRBD1 (6 bases). This CDR3 contains 13 residues. Between the trimmed V and J ends, which lost 8 bases and 1 base, there was a span of 11 bases. Germline V gene lookup returns CDR1 SNHLY and CDR2 FYNNEI. CDR3 protein: CASVAGANTEAFF. CDR3 coding DNA: TGTGCCAGCGTTGCGGGGGCGAACACTGAAGCTTTCTTT. The whole variable domain, filled in from reference TRBV2 and TRBJ1-1, reads EPEVTQTPSHQVTQMGQEVILRCVPISNHLYFYWYRQILGQKVEFLVSFYNNEISEKSEIFDDQFSVERPDGSNFTLKIRSTKLEDSAMYFCASVAGANTEAFFGQGTRLTVV.

The rearrangement links TRBV27 to TRBJ1-5; D is unclear. This CDR3 has 13 residues. V dropped 5 bases and J dropped 5 bases, with 10 bases sitting between them. Germline CDR1 is MNHEY and CDR2 is SMNVEV (reference sequence). The CDR3 loop is CASSERYDQPQHF. The CDR3 DNA follows: TGTGCCAGCAGTGAACGGTATGATCAGCCCCAGCATTTT.